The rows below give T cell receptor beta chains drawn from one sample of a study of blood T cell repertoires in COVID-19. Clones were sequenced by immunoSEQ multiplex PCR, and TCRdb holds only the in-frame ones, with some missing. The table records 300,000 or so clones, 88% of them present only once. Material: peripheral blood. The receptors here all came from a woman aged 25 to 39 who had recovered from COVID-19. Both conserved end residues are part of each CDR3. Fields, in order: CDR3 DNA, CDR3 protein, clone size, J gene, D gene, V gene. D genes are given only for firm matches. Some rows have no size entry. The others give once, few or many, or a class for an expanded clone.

TGTGCCATCAGTAGCGAGGGCGTAGAGACCCAGTACTTC,CAISSEGVETQYF,-,TRBJ2-5,-,TRBV10-3
TGCGCCAGCAGTCAATATGACAGGTCGTATTCGAATCAGCCCCAGCATTTT,CASSQYDRSYSNQPQHF,-,TRBJ1-5,-,TRBV23-1
TGTGCCAGTAGTATAGGGAGGTCGTTCCGGGACACCCTCTCTGGGGCCAACGTCCTGACTTTC,CASSIGRSFRDTLSGANVLTF,-,TRBJ2-6,-,TRBV19
TGTGCCGGACTCTTTAGAGCCAACTATGGCTACACCTTC,CAGLFRANYGYTF,-,TRBJ1-2,-,TRBV30
TGCGCCAGCAGCTTCCGACAGGGGAGCACTGAAGCTTTCTTT,CASSFRQGSTEAFF,-,TRBJ1-1,TRBD1,TRBV5-1
TGTGCCACCCGGGAGTTGGAGACTGAAGCTTTCTTT,CATRELETEAFF,-,TRBJ1-1,-,TRBV10-3
TGTGCCAGCAGACCCATCCCCTTTTGGACTAGCGGGGGGCCCTTCACCGGGGAGCTGTTTTTT,CASRPIPFWTSGGPFTGELFF,-,TRBJ2-2,TRBD2,TRBV28
TGTGCCAGCAGCTTAGCAACGGAGGGGATTAATGAAAAACTGTTTTTT,CASSLATEGINEKLFF,-,TRBJ1-4,-,TRBV7-2
TGCGCCAGTCAGAGGGAGAGGGAGACCCAGTACTTC,CASQRERETQYF,-,TRBJ2-5,-,TRBV5-1
TGTGCCAGTAGTATTCGTATACTTAGCTCCTATAATTCACCCCTCCACTTT,CASSIRILSSYNSPLHF,-,TRBJ1-6,-,TRBV19
TGCAGCGTTGATAAAGGGGAGGTAAAGGGCTACACCTTC,CSVDKGEVKGYTF,-,TRBJ1-2,-,TRBV29-1
TGTGCCAGCAGTGGTGAGGAGAACTATGGCTACACCTTC,CASSGEENYGYTF,-,TRBJ1-2,-,TRBV2
TGTGCCAGCAGCGAGGGGGCTCCGAGCTCCTATAATTCACCCCTCCACTTT,CASSEGAPSSYNSPLHF,-,TRBJ1-6,TRBD1,TRBV5-6
TGTGCCAGCAGCGAAGGGACTAGCGGGTACGAGCAGTACTTC,CASSEGTSGYEQYF,-,TRBJ2-7,TRBD2,TRBV11-3
TGTGCCAGCAGTCCTGTACAGGGGTGGCAGCCCCAGCATTTT,CASSPVQGWQPQHF,few,TRBJ1-5,TRBD1,TRBV2
TGTGCCAGCAGTCCACGCTATACAGGGACAGATACGCAGTATTTT,CASSPRYTGTDTQYF,-,TRBJ2-3,-,TRBV7-2
TGTGCCACCAGTGAGTACGGGACAGGTTTTCCCGGGGAGCTGTTTTTT,CATSEYGTGFPGELFF,-,TRBJ2-2,TRBD1,TRBV24-1
TGTGCCAGCAGTGAAAGGACTCCTCTCTTT,CASSERTPLF,once,TRBJ1-1,-,TRBV6-1
TGCGCCAGCAGCTCGGACAGGAATTCACCCCTCCACTTT,CASSSDRNSPLHF,-,TRBJ1-6,TRBD1,TRBV5-1
TGTGCCAGCAGCGCCCGCAGGGGGGACAATGAGCAGTTCTTC,CASSARRGDNEQFF,once,TRBJ2-1,-,TRBV7-2
TGTGCCAGCAGCACGAACCGACAGGCCGGCTACACCTTC,CASSTNRQAGYTF,-,TRBJ1-2,-,TRBV7-8
TGTGCCACCAGTGATTTGCAGACAGATACGCAGTATTTT,CATSDLQTDTQYF,-,TRBJ2-3,-,TRBV24-1
TGTGCCAGCAGCTTGGGCAGGGTTGGTAATTCACCCCTCCACTTT,CASSLGRVGNSPLHF,-,TRBJ1-6,-,TRBV5-4
TGTGCCAGCAGAAAGGGGGTACGGGAGCAGTTCTTC,CASRKGVREQFF,-,TRBJ2-1,-,TRBV6-5
TGTGCCAGTAGTTCCCGACAGGATCAGCCCCAGCATTTT,CASSSRQDQPQHF,-,TRBJ1-5,-,TRBV19
TGTGCCAGCAGCTTAGTTGGGGCTAGCGGGGGGTCGGGCAATGAGCAGTTCTTC,CASSLVGASGGSGNEQFF,-,TRBJ2-1,TRBD2,TRBV7-9
TGTGCCTGGAGTATCAGAGGGCCAGGTCAGCCCCAGCATTTT,CAWSIRGPGQPQHF,-,TRBJ1-5,-,TRBV30
TGTGCCAGCAGCTTAGAAGTCGCAGGCCGCTCTGGAAACACCATATATTTT,CASSLEVAGRSGNTIYF,-,TRBJ1-3,-,TRBV7-2
TGTGCCAGCAGCCGTTCCCCGGGGGATGAGCAGTTCTTC,CASSRSPGDEQFF,once,TRBJ2-1,-,TRBV2
TGTGCCAGCAGTCGGACTGATTATAATTCACCCCTCCACTTT,CASSRTDYNSPLHF,-,TRBJ1-6,-,TRBV7-9
TGTGCTGGGACTAGTGGGCGACATAGCAATCAGCCCCAGCATTTT,CAGTSGRHSNQPQHF,-,TRBJ1-5,-,TRBV12-5
TGTGCCAGCAGCTCCCAAACAGGGGGCAATGGATCACCCCTCCACTTT,CASSSQTGGNGSPLHF,-,TRBJ1-6,TRBD1,TRBV5-4
TGTGCCAGCAGCCCCTATATAACCACAGGGAAAGCTTTCTTT,CASSPYITTGKAFF,-,TRBJ1-1,-,TRBV5-5
TGTGCCATCAGTGAGTCAGGGGGTAACTATGGCTACACCTTC,CAISESGGNYGYTF,-,TRBJ1-2,-,TRBV10-3
TGTGCCATCAGCGGGACCAGGGGAGAGGAAGCTTTCTTT,CAISGTRGEEAFF,once,TRBJ1-1,-,TRBV10-3
TGCGCCAGCAGCTTGCTTGGACTAGCGGGGGGCGAGCAGTACTTC,CASSLLGLAGGEQYF,-,TRBJ2-7,TRBD2,TRBV5-1
TGTGCCAGCAGCCTAAGAGTACAGGGCTCCACAGATACGCAGTATTTT,CASSLRVQGSTDTQYF,few,TRBJ2-3,-,TRBV3-1/TRBV3-2
TGTGCCAGCAGTGACCCTCGGGGACAGAGCAATCAGCCCCAGCATTTT,CASSDPRGQSNQPQHF,-,TRBJ1-5,TRBD1,TRBV2
TGCGCCAGCAGCCAAGAACAGGGCAGGGACTACGAGCAGTACTTC,CASSQEQGRDYEQYF,-,TRBJ2-7,-,TRBV4-3
TGTGCCAGTAGTAGGCGGGGGCTGACGCGCACCGGGGAGCTGTTTTTT,CASSRRGLTRTGELFF,-,TRBJ2-2,-,TRBV19
TGTGCCAGCAGACCGGGACAGGGGATACCAGATACGCAGTATTTT,CASRPGQGIPDTQYF,-,TRBJ2-3,TRBD1,TRBV2
TGTGCCAGCAGCTTGGACAGGGCGGTAGCTTTCTTT,CASSLDRAVAFF,-,TRBJ1-1,-,TRBV5-6